The present T cell receptor beta chain was sequenced within a study of control samples from healthy donors and cancer patients. Sequencing used immunoSEQ multiplex PCR; TCRdb keeps in-frame clones, though not all of them. The data contain tens of thousands of clones, approximately 90% of them seen just once; the ten biggest clones take up roughly 1.2%. The CDR3 covers 15 residues. Trimming left V 0 bases short and J 0 bases short, with 9 bases between. Germline V gene sequence: CDR1 SGHRS, CDR2 YFSETQ. Input material: blood. This clonotype was obtained from a woman aged 45-65 years in good health. V is TRBV5-1 and J is TRBJ1-1, with D possibly being TRBD1 (5 bases). The CDR3, as DNA: TGCGCCAGCAGCTTGGCACAGGAGTTGAACACTGAAGCTTTCTTT. Protein: CASSLAQELNTEAFF.